These 17 T cell receptor beta chains originate from one sample sequenced in a study of T cells in Graves' hyperthyroidism and ophthalmopathy. RNA transcripts served as the template for amplifying TCR beta CDR3 regions. First-round RT-PCR with HTBI primers amplified the TCR CDR3 region. A single record per CDR3 protein comes from TCRdb applying MiXCR to the multiplex PCR reads. The sample contains approximately 620,000 distinct CDR3 sequences, about a sixth of which appear only once. Sequenced input: blood. The receptors stem from a woman aged 40-49 years with Graves' ophthalmopathy.

For this clonotype: A much more abundant neighbour one base away suggests this may be a read error. The genes are TRBV20-1 and TRBJ2-1; D possibly corresponds to TRBD1 (5 bases). There are 15 residues in the CDR3. From germline, CDR1 is DFQATT and CDR2 SNEGSKA (reference sequence). CDR3 bases: TGCGGTGCTAGAATCGTGCAGGGCTCCTACAATGAGCAGTTCTTC. Its translation is CGARIVQGSYNEQFF.

The V call is TRBV12-3 or TRBV12-4, the J call TRBJ2-2, with TRBD2 identical over 8 bases. The CDR3 runs 19 residues. V dropped 6 bases and J dropped 7; count of bases not matched to a gene: 22. The chain's CDR3 is CASSPPPRGGVEVNGELFF. The CDR3 DNA reads TGTGCCAGCAGCCCGCCACCCCGGGGGGGCGTCGAAGTCAACGGGGAGCTGTTTTTT.

The rearrangement joins TRBV29-1 to TRBJ2-5; 10 nucleotides match TRBD1. There are 15 residues in the CDR3. Unmatched junction bases numbered 12, after V lost 7 bases and J lost 4 bases. The germline V gene has CDR1 SQVTM and CDR2 ANQGSEA. The CDR3 spells CSAEGPGQGGETQYF. The CDR3 nucleotides read TGCAGCGCCGAGGGGCCCGGACAGGGGGGAGAGACCCAGTACTTC. The full variable domain, completed using reference TRBV29-1 and TRBJ2-5, is SAVISQKPSRDICQRGTSLTIQCQVDSQVTMMFWYRQQPGQSLTLIATANQGSEATYESGFVIDKFPISRPNLTFSTLTVSNMSPEDSSIYLCSAEGPGQGGETQYFGPGTRLLVL.

This clonotype was recorded at least ten times. The V gene is TRBV7-2, the J gene TRBJ1-6; D uncertain. The CDR3 extends over 14 amino acids. Trimming removed 3 bases from V and 9 bases from J, with 12 bases in between. CDR1 is SGHTA, CDR2 FQGNSA, per germline. CDR3 bases: TGTGCCAGCAGCTTCAACAGAGGTTCTTCACCCCTCCACTTT. It specifies CASSFNRGSSPLHF. The complete variable domain, with remaining parts taken from reference TRBV7-2 and TRBJ1-6, reads GAGVSQSPSNKVTEKGKDVELRCDPISGHTALYWYRQSLGQGLEFLIYFQGNSAPDKSGLPSDRFSAERTGGSVSTLTIQRTQQEDSAVYLCASSFNRGSSPLHFGNGTRLTVT.

The V call is TRBV5-1, the J call TRBJ2-7, with TRBD2 matching 14 bases. CDR1 is SGHRS, CDR2 YFSETQ, per germline. V was pared by 7 bases and J by 7 bases, with 7 bases of the junction left unmatched. The CDR3 consists of 14 residues. CDR3 protein: CASRLAGGPGEQYF. In nucleotides, the CDR3 is TGCGCCAGCCGACTAGCGGGAGGGCCTGGGGAGCAGTACTTC.

This clonotype was counted many times. V is TRBV4-1 and J is TRBJ2-1; D may match TRBD1 or TRBD2 (5 bases each). The CDR3 spans 16 residues. Trimming stripped 1 base from V and 4 bases from J, with 14 bases between. CDR1 and CDR2 from the germline V gene are MGHRA and YSYEKL. For the CDR3, the DNA is TGCGCCAGCAGCCAAGTGTGGGGGAACCCTTACAATGAGCAGTTCTTC. Translated, it gives CASSQVWGNPYNEQFF.

Ten or more counts support this clonotype. The chain is built from TRBV20-1 and TRBJ2-1; either TRBD1 or TRBD2 may fit D (6 bases each). Trimming stripped 4 bases from V and 0 bases from J, with 13 bases between. The CDR3 sequence is 15 residues long. Germline CDR1 is DFQATT and CDR2 is SNEGSKA (reference sequence). The CDR3 sequence: CSANKGGSSYNEQFF. CDR3 nucleotide sequence: TGCAGTGCTAACAAGGGGGGTAGCTCCTACAATGAGCAGTTCTTC.

Turning to this clonotype: A much bigger clone sits one base away, suggesting this may be a read error. The V gene is TRBV6-4, the J gene TRBJ2-5; TRBD1 aligns across 8 bases. The CDR3 spans 14 residues. CDR1 and CDR2 from the germline V gene are MRHNA and SNTAGT. The CDR3 DNA reads as TGTGTCAGCAGTGCCGGACAGGGATACGAGACCCAGTACTTC. As protein: CVSSAGQGYETQYF.

This clonotype was found a few times. This sequence joins TRBV6-2 or TRBV6-3 and TRBJ2-7, with D possibly being TRBD1 or TRBD2 (6 bases each). Germline V gives CDR1 MNHEY, CDR2 SVGEGT. The CDR3 sequence is 15 residues long. The V end lost 6 bases, the J end lost 6 bases, and 21 bases lay between the germline ends. This CDR3 reads CASSGKGGLPGEQYF. CDR3 in DNA: TGTGCCAGCAGCGGAAAGGGGGGTTTACCGGGCGAGCAGTACTTC.

The V and J genes are TRBV24-1 and TRBJ2-2, with no clear D. V was shortened by 6 bases and J by 5 bases, with 15 bases between the two germline ends. Germline V lookup: CDR1 KGHDR, CDR2 SFDVKD. The CDR3 is 15 residues long. CDR3 sequence (DNA): TGTGCCACCAGTTCGGGCGTTCGTGAAACCGGGGAGCTGTTTTTT. It encodes CATSSGVRETGELFF.

The chain carries TRBV20-1 and TRBJ2-5, with 8 bases identical to TRBD2. The trim removed 7 bases at V and 4 bases at J, leaving 2 bases unmatched. CDR3 length: 11 amino acids. Germline V gene lookup returns CDR1 DFQATT and CDR2 SNEGSKA (reference sequence). This CDR3 reads CSVAGLETQYF. The CDR3 DNA sequence: TGCAGTGTAGCGGGACTAGAGACCCAGTACTTC.

This sequence joins TRBV19 and TRBJ2-4; D uncertain. V lost 3 bases and J 0 bases, leaving 21 bases between the germline ends. CDR3 size: 19 residues. Germline CDR1 LNHDA, CDR2 SQIVND (reference sequence). The CDR3 here is CASSIWRVSQRIAKNIQYF. CDR3 sequence (DNA): TGTGCCAGTAGTATTTGGAGAGTGAGCCAAAGGATAGCCAAAAACATTCAGTACTTC.

This chain uses TRBV15 with TRBJ2-5; D is tentatively TRBD1 or TRBD2 (5 bases each). The CDR3 runs to 15 residues. Trimming took off 0 bases at V and 0 bases at J, with 8 bases between the two ends. Germline V gene lookup returns CDR1 LNHNV and CDR2 YYDKDF (reference sequence). The CDR3 loop is CATSRDRGNQETQYF. In DNA, the CDR3 is TGTGCCACCAGCAGAGACCGGGGCAACCAAGAGACCCAGTACTTC. Drawing the rest from reference TRBV15 and TRBJ2-5, the complete variable domain is DAMVIQNPRYQVTQFGKPVTLSCSQTLNHNVMYWYQQKSSQAPKLLFHYYDKDFNNEADTPDNFQSRRPNTSFCFLDIRSPGLGDTAMYLCATSRDRGNQETQYFGPGTRLLVL.

The V call is TRBV20-1, the J call TRBJ2-4; no clear D. Germline V lookup: CDR1 DFQATT, CDR2 SNEGSKA (reference sequence). V gave up 5 bases and J gave up 0 bases, with 14 bases separating them. The CDR3 contains 15 residues. The chain's CDR3 is CSAETQTPAKNIQYF. The CDR3 nucleotides read TGCAGTGCTGAGACTCAAACGCCAGCCAAAAACATTCAGTACTTC.

The V call is TRBV15, the J call TRBJ1-2; D may be TRBD1 (5 bases). Germline CDR1 is LNHNV and CDR2 is YYDKDF (reference sequence). CDR3 length: 15 residues. V lost 3 bases and J 2 bases, leaving 13 bases between the germline ends. CDR3 nucleotide sequence: TGTGCCACCAGCAGGATCCGGGACGCAAACTATGGCTACACCTTC. Translating it yields CATSRIRDANYGYTF.

Comment on this clonotype: At one end the junction does not follow the germline gene, possibly because of a read error. The chain couples TRBV4-1 to TRBJ1-2; 7 bases match TRBD1. CDR3 size: 14 residues. The germline V gene encodes CDR1 MGHRA and CDR2 YSYEKL. CDR3 nucleotide sequence: TGCGCCGGCAGCCAAAATAACAGGGGAAGTGGCTACACCTTC. This encodes CAGSQNNRGSGYTF.

This clonotype was seen a few times. V is TRBV2 and J is TRBJ1-6, with 7 bases that match TRBD1. Germline CDR1 is SNHLY and CDR2 is FYNNEI. With V trimmed by 3 bases and J by 10 bases, 3 bases remained unmatched. CDR3 length: 13 residues. This chain's CDR3 is CASSDRGLSPLHF. In DNA, the CDR3 is TGTGCCAGCAGTGACAGGGGGTTATCACCCCTCCACTTT.